Sequencing of this TCR beta chain was carried out in a study of immune heterogeneity within non-small cell lung tumors. Across the study: The composition of the tumors was several squamous cell carcinomas, nine to eleven non-squamous carcinomas and 1 not otherwise specified.

Study outcomes and limitations: Local T-cell clonality tracked local tumor mutational burden, showing a moderate yet significant relationship (R roughly 0.31).

As template, the study used bulk tumor genomic DNA at roughly 600 ng per sample. Several biopsies were spaced far apart within each primary tumor and obtained as surgery took place. Curative surgical treatment was performed in patients who had newly diagnosed, untreated non-small cell lung cancer. Concerning this clonotype: Its antigen is unidentified.

Amplifying TCR beta CDR3 involved multiplex PCR carried out with 32 V and 13 J primers. TCRdb recomputed calls from the multiplex PCR reads with MiXCR, one row per CDR3 protein. The data contain roughly 14,000 distinct CDR3 sequences, around 28% of them singletons. Trimming cost V 4 bases and J 9 bases; bases outside gene matches: 14. The germline CDR1 and CDR2 sequences are SGHKS and YYEKEE (reference sequence). The CDR3 runs 16 residues. The specimen was lung tumor tissue. The source of this sequence is a man aged 35 to 55 with non-small cell lung cancer. This chain links TRBV5-5 with TRBJ2-1; 9 bases are a match to TRBD2. Written as DNA, the CDR3 is TGTGCCAGCAGCCCGGGACTAGCCCCTGGGTCAGGTGAGCAGTTCTTC. Protein sequence: CASSPGLAPGSGEQFF.